This TCR beta chain is drawn from a study of blood T cell repertoires in COVID-19. Study information: Collection of acute and convalescent COVID-19 samples took place in the United States, Italy and Spain. Nucleic acid was either cDNA or gDNA, and it came from T cells, B-cell-depleted T cells, or PBMCs.

CDR1 and CDR2 from the germline V gene are KGHDR and SFDVKD. This CDR3 has 13 residues. Deletions cut 5 bases from V and 6 bases from J, with 13 bases between. Methods used by the authors: Amplifying reference gene primers gave estimates of nucleated cell counts. Sequencing used immunoSEQ multiplex PCR; TCRdb keeps in-frame clones, though not all of them. V, J and clone size were drawn from that table, and D and trimming were deduced from the DNA. The sample includes 400,000 to 550,000 clones, around 89% seen only once; the top ten take approximately 4.3%. The V call is TRBV24-1, the J call TRBJ2-7; a possible D gene is TRBD1 (6 bases). Material: peripheral blood. This clonotype was sampled from a woman in her twenties or thirties with acute or convalescent COVID-19. CDR3 sequence reads: CATSADRPGEQYF. CDR3 nucleotides: TGTGCCACCAGTGCTGACAGGCCGGGCGAGCAGTACTTC.